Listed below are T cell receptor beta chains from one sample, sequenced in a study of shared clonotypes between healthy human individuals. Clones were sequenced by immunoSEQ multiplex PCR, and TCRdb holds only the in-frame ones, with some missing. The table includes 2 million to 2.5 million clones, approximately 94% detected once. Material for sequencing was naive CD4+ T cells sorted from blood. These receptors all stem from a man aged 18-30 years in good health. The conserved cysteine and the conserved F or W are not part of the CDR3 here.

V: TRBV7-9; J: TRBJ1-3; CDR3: ASQSTGNTIY
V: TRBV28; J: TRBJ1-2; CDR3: ASSLRQGLFGYT
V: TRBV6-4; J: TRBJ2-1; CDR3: ASSDSIRTSEQF
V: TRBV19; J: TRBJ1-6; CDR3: ASSLQGSSYNSPLH
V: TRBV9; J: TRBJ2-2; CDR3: ASSPREASNTGELF
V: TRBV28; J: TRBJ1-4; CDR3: ASSLTEGNEKLF
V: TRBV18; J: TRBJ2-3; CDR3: ASSPVGGGFSTDTQY
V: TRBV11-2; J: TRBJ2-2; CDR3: ASRHVGQHLTGELF
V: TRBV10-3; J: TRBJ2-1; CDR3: AISEDGGLIGNEQF
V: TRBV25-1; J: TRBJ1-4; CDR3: ASSEGGTATPRV
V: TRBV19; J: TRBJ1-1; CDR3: ASSRPDRPWTEAF
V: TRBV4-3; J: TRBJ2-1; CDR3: ASSRAGGSYNEQF
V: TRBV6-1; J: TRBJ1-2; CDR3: ASITGGVYGYT
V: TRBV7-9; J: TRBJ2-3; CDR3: ASSASMDTQY
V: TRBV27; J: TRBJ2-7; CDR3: ASKSGRGVNEQY
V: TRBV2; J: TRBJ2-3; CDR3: ASSEQFSTDTQY
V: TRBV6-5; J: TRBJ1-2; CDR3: ASSPLRQSNGYT
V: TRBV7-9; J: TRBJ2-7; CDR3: ASSLATDRGLEQY
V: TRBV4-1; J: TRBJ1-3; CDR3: ASSQEQNFGNTIY
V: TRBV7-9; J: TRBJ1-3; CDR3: ASSKSGSGNTIY
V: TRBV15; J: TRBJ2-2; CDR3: ATSRGSGTNTGELF
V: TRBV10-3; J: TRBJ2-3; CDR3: AINPSPQRGPTDTQY
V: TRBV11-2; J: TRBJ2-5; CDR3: ASRSLRGRSQETQY
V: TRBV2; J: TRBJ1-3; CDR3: ASSEWQAGNTIY
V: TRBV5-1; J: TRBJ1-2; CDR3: ASKPGPLNYGYT
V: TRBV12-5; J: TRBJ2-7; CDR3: ASGLVFSGQGFSYEQY
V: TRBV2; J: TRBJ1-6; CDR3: ASSEIWFQDSGSPLH
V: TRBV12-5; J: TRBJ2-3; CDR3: ASGAPSTDTQY
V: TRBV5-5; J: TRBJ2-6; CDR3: ASSLGRSSGANVLT
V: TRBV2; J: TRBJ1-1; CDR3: ASSEARWENAEAF
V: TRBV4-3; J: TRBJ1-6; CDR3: ASSHLDRENSPLH
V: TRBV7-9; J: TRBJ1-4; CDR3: ASSLLREATNEKLF
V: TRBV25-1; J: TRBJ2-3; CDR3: ASSGYTDTQY
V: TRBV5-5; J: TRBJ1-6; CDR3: ASPRVIVL
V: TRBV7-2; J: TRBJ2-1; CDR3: ASIPTSGRASNEQF
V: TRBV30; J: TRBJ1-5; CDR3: AWSSQDNQPQH
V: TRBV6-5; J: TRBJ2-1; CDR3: ASTRLAGHNEQF
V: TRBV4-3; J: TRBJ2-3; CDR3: ASSQDRERGTDTQY
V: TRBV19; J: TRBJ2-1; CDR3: ASSIPIGTGYNEQF
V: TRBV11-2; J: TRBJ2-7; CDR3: ASSLISGRRGEQY
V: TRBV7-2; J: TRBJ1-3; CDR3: ASSSTWTGGSSGNTIY
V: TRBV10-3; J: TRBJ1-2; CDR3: AISEGDTRNYGYT
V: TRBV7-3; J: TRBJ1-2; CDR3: ASSRSAGEGGYT
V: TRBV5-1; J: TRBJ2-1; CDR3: ASSLESGRNYNEQF
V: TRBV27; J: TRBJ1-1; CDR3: ASSSSEGGNTEAF
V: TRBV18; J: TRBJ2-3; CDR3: ASAPPSSTDTQY
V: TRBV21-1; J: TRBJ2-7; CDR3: ASSKGCGSGSYEQY
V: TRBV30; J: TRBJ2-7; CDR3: ASTGDGSEQY
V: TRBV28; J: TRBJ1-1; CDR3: ASSFQGGGTEAF
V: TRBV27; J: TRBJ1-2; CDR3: ASSRYGGNYGYT
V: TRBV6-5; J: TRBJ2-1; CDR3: ASSPKLVGNNEQF
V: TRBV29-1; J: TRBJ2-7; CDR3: SVEPMKGRSSYEQY
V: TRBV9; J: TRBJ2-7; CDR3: ASSVGGQGGSYEQY
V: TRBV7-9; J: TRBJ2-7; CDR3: ASSLGEAYEQY
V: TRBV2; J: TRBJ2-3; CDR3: ASTTGWNTDTQY
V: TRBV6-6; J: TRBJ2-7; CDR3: ASSWTGVEVGEQY
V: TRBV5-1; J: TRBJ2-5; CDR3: ASSEGTAETQY
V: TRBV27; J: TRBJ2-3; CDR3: ASSLNAASDTDTQY
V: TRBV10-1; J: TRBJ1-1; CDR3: ASSATGSDTEAF
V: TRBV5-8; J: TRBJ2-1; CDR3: ASSLATFPYNEQF